This T cell receptor (beta chain) was retrieved from a study of blood T cell repertoires in COVID-19. Study details: The United States, Italy and Spain provided the acute and convalescent COVID-19 samples. The analysed material was cDNA or gDNA that came from T cells, B-cell-depleted T cells, or PBMCs.

Seattle participants joined during active infection and were tracked over time. Original methodology: Counts of nucleated cells, estimated from reference gene primer amplification, were obtained. The assay was immunoSEQ multiplex PCR, and TCRdb's table has in-frame clones only and misses some. D and trimming come from the DNA, and the V and J calls and clone size come from that table. This sample carries nearly 250,000 clones, 86% of them seen once, and the ten largest clones take roughly 5.2%. This CDR3 has 14 amino acids. Germline V gene data show CDR1 as SGHRS and CDR2 as YFSETQ. V lost 2 bases and J 8 bases, leaving 16 bases between the germline ends.

Sequencing used peripheral blood. The TCR comes from a woman older than 75 with COVID-19, enrolled during active disease. The V gene is TRBV5-1, the J gene TRBJ1-2, with no clear D. CDR3 in DNA: TGCGCCAGCAGCTTATCTGGCGGTTTGGAGGGCTACACCTTC. It is translated as CASSLSGGLEGYTF.